The clone carrying this T cell receptor (beta chain) was detected only a few times. The entry originates in a study of cytomegalovirus exposure and HLA in healthy donors. Germline loops: CDR1 MNHNS, CDR2 SASEGT. Trimming shortened V by 4 bases and J by 3 bases, and 13 bases separated the two germline ends. CDR3 length: 15 residues. TCRdb's copy holds only in-frame clones and misses some; the assay was immunoSEQ multiplex PCR. The sample carries 150,000 to 200,000 clones, around 81% recorded once. The V call is TRBV6-1, the J call TRBJ1-5, with a weak D call TRBD1 (5 bases). The sequence derives from a young woman in good health and CMV-seropositive. The sample consisted of PBMCs. CDR3 sequence (DNA): TGTGCCAGCAGTGGGGGACTGGAACACAATCAGCCCCAGCATTTT. Translating it yields CASSGGLEHNQPQHF.